This T cell receptor (beta chain) stems from a study of cytomegalovirus exposure and HLA in healthy donors. The CDR3 runs to 13 residues. Per germline, CDR1 LNHDA and CDR2 SQIVND (reference sequence). Trimming pared 10 bases from V and 3 bases from J, leaving 12 bases between. It was with 60 Vbeta and 13 Jbeta primers that the PCR ran. TCRdb's table, derived via immunoSEQ multiplex PCR, lists solely in-frame clones and lacks some. The sample holds 73,000 or so clones, over 75% seen once. Donors were ostensibly healthy at sampling, although undocumented immune exposures were probable. The receptor was derived from a human donor in good health. The chain joins TRBV19 to TRBJ1-4; D gene unclear. What was sequenced was PBMCs. Here the CDR3 DNA reads TGTGCCATCCGAGGGAATGCTAATGAAAAACTGTTTTTT. This gives the protein CAIRGNANEKLFF. Full variable domain (remainder filled in from reference TRBV19 and TRBJ1-4): DGGITQSPKYLFRKEGQNVTLSCEQNLNHDAMYWYRQDPGQGLRLIYYSQIVNDFQKGDIAEGYSVSREKKESFPLTVTSAQKNPTAFYLCAIRGNANEKLFFGSGTQLSVL.